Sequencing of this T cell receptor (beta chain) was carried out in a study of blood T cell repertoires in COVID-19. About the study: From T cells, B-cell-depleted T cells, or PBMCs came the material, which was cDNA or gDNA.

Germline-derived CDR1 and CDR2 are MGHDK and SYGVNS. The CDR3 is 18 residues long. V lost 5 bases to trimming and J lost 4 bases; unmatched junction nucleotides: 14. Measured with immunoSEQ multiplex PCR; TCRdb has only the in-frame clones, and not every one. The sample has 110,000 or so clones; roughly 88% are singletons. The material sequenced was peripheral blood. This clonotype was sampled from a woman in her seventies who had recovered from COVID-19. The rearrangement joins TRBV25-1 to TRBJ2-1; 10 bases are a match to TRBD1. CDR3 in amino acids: CASSTTYGTGDRYNEQFF. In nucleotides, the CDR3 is TGTGCCAGCAGTACAACCTACGGGACAGGGGATAGATACAATGAGCAGTTCTTC. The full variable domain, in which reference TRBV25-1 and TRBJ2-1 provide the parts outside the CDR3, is EADIYQTPRYLVIGTGKKITLECSQTMGHDKMYWYQQDPGMELHLIHYSYGVNSTEKGDLSSESTVSRIRTEHFPLTLESARPSHTSQYLCASSTTYGTGDRYNEQFFGPGTRLTVL.